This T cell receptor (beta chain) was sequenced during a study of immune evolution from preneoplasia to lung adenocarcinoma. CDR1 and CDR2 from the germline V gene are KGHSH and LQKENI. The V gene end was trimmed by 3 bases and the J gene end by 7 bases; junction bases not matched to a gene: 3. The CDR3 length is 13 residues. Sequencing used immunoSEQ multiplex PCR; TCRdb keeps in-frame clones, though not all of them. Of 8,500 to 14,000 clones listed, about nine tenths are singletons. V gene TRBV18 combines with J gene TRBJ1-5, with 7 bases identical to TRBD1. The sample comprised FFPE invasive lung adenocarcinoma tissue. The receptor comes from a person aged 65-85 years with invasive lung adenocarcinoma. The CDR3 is CASSPTGTQPQHF. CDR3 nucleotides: TGTGCCAGCTCACCGACAGGGACCCAGCCCCAGCATTTT.